This T cell receptor beta chain was found in a study of T cells after yellow fever vaccination. Findings of the study overall: A minor fraction of clonotypes spanned both CD4 and CD8 compartments. Reappearance after the booster was observed for most primary-vaccination clones (roughly 97% CD4, over 70% CD8).

This clonotype came up many times. Its matching antigen is unknown. In germline, CDR1 is GTSNPN, CDR2 SVGIG (reference sequence). The CDR3 is made up of 12 amino acids. The ends lost 3 bases at V and 6 bases at J; junction bases unmatched: 2. Template-switching 5'RACE yielded the TCR cDNA; a universal primer site and UMIs were added in the process. TCRdb re-derived calls from the 5' RACE reads in MiXCR, one entry per CDR3 protein. The table has 300,000 or so distinct CDR3 sequences, about 7.8% seen once. The chain uses TRBV30 and TRBJ2-7; 10 bases agree with TRBD2. The sequencing here drew on PBMCs, taken 45 days after the first yellow fever vaccination. The origin of this receptor is a young man who received the YFV17D yellow fever vaccine. The CDR3 DNA reads as TGTGCCTGGAGCTTAGCGGGGGGCGAGCAGTACTTC. Protein: CAWSLAGGEQYF.